The 14 T cell receptor beta chains below come from one sample, sequenced in a study of beta chain features in type 1 diabetes. Study-level points and caveats: A moderate, significant TCRB CDR3 shortening appeared in type 1 diabetes across four CD4+ subsets.

The isolated RNA, all of it, was reverse transcribed, so expressed TCRB transcripts were what got sequenced. Assay: immunoSEQ multiplex PCR; the TCRdb copy retains only in-frame clones and omits some. The sample gives approximately 58,000 clones, 50% to 75% of which show up once; under 0.3% is in the top ten. The antigens these receptors bind are not known. Sequencing was performed on stem cell memory CD4+ T cells from blood. The receptors originated from a woman in her twenties or thirties with type 1 diabetes.

This clone was seen only a few times. The rearrangement links TRBV7-2 to TRBJ2-5, with 14 bases fitting TRBD2. CDR3 length: 16 amino acids. The junction had 7 bases not matched to a gene; V was cut back by 5 bases and J by 5 bases. Germline CDR1 is SGHTA and CDR2 is FQGNSA. CDR3 coding DNA: TGTGCCAGCAGCATACCGGGACTAGCGGGAGTGGAGACCCAGTACTTC. Translated, it gives CASSIPGLAGVETQYF.

The CDR3 protein is CASSQAPARTGYEQYF. CDR3 nucleotide sequence: TGCGCCAGCAGCCAAGCCCCGGCGCGGACAGGCTACGAGCAGTACTTC. This chain uses TRBV4-1 with TRBJ2-7; 7 nucleotides match TRBD1. This CDR3 has 16 amino acids. Germline values: CDR1 MGHRA, CDR2 YSYEKL. The V gene end was trimmed by 1 base and the J gene end by 3 bases; junction bases not matched to a gene: 9.

This clone has only a few counts. The V gene is TRBV7-2, the J gene TRBJ1-2; TRBD1 agrees at 8 bases. V lost 8 bases, J lost 5 bases, and 13 bases stayed unmatched. Per germline, CDR1 SGHTA and CDR2 FQGNSA. CDR3 size: 15 residues. Here the CDR3 reads CASRFTGGAFYGYTF. DNA for the CDR3: TGTGCCAGCCGGTTTACAGGGGGAGCCTTTTATGGCTACACCTTC.

The table lists this clone with a few counts. The chain recombines TRBV7-3 with TRBJ2-3, with TRBD2 matching 7 bases. The CDR3 is made up of 14 amino acids. V gave up 2 bases and J gave up 6 bases; unmatched junction bases: 5. Germline values: CDR1 SGHTA, CDR2 FQGTGA. In nucleotides, the CDR3 is TGTGCCAGCAGCTTATCTAGCGGAGGGGATACGCAGTATTTT. It encodes CASSLSSGGDTQYF.

The V gene is TRBV7-2, the J gene TRBJ1-2, with D perhaps TRBD1 (5 bases). The CDR3 spans 12 residues. The germline CDR1 and CDR2 sequences are SGHTA and FQGNSA. V was cut by 5 bases and J by 6 bases, with 10 bases left in between. CDR3 nucleotide sequence: TGTGCCAGCAGCATGGACATCCATGGCTACACCTTC. Amino acids: CASSMDIHGYTF.

The rearrangement uses TRBV11-1 and TRBJ2-1, with 9 bases fitting TRBD1. This CDR3 contains 16 residues. Germline-derived CDR1 and CDR2 are SGHAT and FQDESV (reference sequence). After removal of 3 bases from V and 6 bases from J, the junction contained 9 bases not matched to a gene. The CDR3 DNA sequence: TGTGCCAGCAGCTTTACTCCGGGACAGGGCGTCAATGAGCAGTTCTTC. Its protein product is CASSFTPGQGVNEQFF.

The chain joins TRBV18 to TRBJ1-1, with D tentatively TRBD1 (6 bases). The germline V and J ends were trimmed by 2 bases and 4 bases, with 11 bases remaining between them. Germline CDR1 and CDR2: KGHSH and LQKENI. The CDR3 spans 14 residues. CDR3: CASSPDRSSTEAFF. CDR3 nucleotides: TGTGCCAGCTCACCAGACAGGAGCAGCACTGAAGCTTTCTTT.

V is TRBV2 and J is TRBJ1-5, with 7 bases matching TRBD1. The CDR3 has 14 residues. V was pared by 6 bases and J by 3 bases, with 5 bases of the junction left unmatched. From germline, CDR1 is SNHLY and CDR2 FYNNEI. Here the CDR3 reads CASSRTGVNQPQHF. The CDR3 DNA sequence: TGTGCCAGCAGCCGCACAGGGGTCAATCAGCCCCAGCATTTT.

The chain links TRBV19 to TRBJ1-2, with a weak D call TRBD1 (6 bases). V was clipped by 2 bases and J by 6 bases, with 13 bases between them. Germline V lookup: CDR1 LNHDA, CDR2 SQIVND (reference sequence). The CDR3 length is 14 residues. The CDR3 DNA reads TGTGCCAGTAGTATAACCCCAGGGGCTGATGGCTACACCTTC. Translation gives CASSITPGADGYTF. The entire variable domain, with the rest obtained from reference TRBV19 and TRBJ1-2, is as follows: DGGITQSPKYLFRKEGQNVTLSCEQNLNHDAMYWYRQDPGQGLRLIYYSQIVNDFQKGDIAEGYSVSREKKESFPLTVTSAQKNPTAFYLCASSITPGADGYTFGSGTRLTVV.

V and J are TRBV5-1 and TRBJ1-2, with 10 bases identical to TRBD1. J lost 5 bases, V lost 4 bases, and 11 bases had no gene match. Germline CDR1 is SGHRS and CDR2 is YFSETQ. The CDR3 runs to 16 residues. CDR3 bases: TGCGCCAGCAGCGCAGTCGAGACAGGGGGCGCGTATGGCTACACCTTC. This gives the protein CASSAVETGGAYGYTF.

The chain has TRBV23-1 and TRBJ2-5; 7 nucleotides align to TRBD2. TRBV23-1 is labeled an ORF, and its function is uncertain. The ends lost 0 bases at V and 5 bases at J; junction bases unmatched: 15. This CDR3 has 18 amino acids. CDR3 loop: CASSQSEAARESGETQYF. DNA for the CDR3: TGCGCCAGCAGTCAATCGGAGGCTGCGCGGGAGTCAGGGGAGACCCAGTACTTC.

By sample fraction, this clone is medium-sized (0.01 to 0.1%). The chain links TRBV7-2 to TRBJ2-5; D is possibly TRBD2 (6 bases). Trimming shortened V by 5 bases and J by 5 bases, and 9 bases separated the two germline ends. The CDR3 sequence is 12 residues long. CDR1 is SGHTA, CDR2 FQGNSA, per germline. The CDR3 coding sequence is TGTGCCAGCAGCCGACTAGTCGAGACCCAGTACTTC. Translating gives CASSRLVETQYF.

The V gene is TRBV6-5, the J gene TRBJ2-3; tentative D call: TRBD2 (5 bases). The CDR3 has 13 residues. Germline values: CDR1 MNHEY, CDR2 SVGAGI. V was cut by 6 bases and J by 3 bases, with 10 bases left in between. Here the CDR3 DNA reads TGTGCCAGCAGAGGGAGCGGAACAGATACGCAGTATTTT. Protein product: CASRGSGTDTQYF.

V usage is TRBV5-1 and J usage is TRBJ2-7; 13 nucleotides align to TRBD2. The V gene end was trimmed by 4 bases and the J gene end by 0 bases; junction bases not matched to a gene: 4. The CDR3 is made up of 16 amino acids. Per germline, CDR1 SGHRS and CDR2 YFSETQ. The CDR3 sequence is CASSGRTSGSSYEQYF. CDR3 sequence (DNA): TGCGCCAGCAGCGGGAGGACTAGCGGGAGCTCCTACGAGCAGTACTTC.